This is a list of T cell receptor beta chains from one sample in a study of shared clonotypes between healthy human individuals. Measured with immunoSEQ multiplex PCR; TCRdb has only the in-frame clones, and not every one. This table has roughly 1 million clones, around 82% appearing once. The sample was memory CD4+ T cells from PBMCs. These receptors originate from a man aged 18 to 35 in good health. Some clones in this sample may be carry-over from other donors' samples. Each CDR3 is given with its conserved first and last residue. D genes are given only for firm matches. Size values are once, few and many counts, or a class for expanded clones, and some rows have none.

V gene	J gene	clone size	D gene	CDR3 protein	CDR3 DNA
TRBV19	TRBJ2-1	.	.	CASSSDIALPAEQFF	TGTGCCAGTAGCTCGGACATTGCTCTTCCGGCGGAGCAGTTCTTC
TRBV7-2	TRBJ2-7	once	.	CASSLAGGSYEQYF	TGTGCCAGCAGCTTAGCGGGCGGATCCTACGAGCAGTACTTC
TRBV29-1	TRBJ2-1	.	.	CSVEDRPGQQFF	TGCAGCGTTGAAGATCGGCCAGGGCAGCAGTTCTTC
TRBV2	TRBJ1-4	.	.	CASSLLNEKLFF	TGTGCCAGCAGTCTTCTTAATGAAAAACTGTTTTTT
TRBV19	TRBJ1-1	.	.	CASSRREMNTEAFF	TGTGCCAGTAGTCGACGGGAGATGAACACTGAAGCTTTCTTT
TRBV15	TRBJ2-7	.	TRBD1	CATSRATGTGVSYEQYF	TGTGCCACCAGCAGAGCTACCGGGACAGGGGTTTCCTACGAGCAGTACTTC
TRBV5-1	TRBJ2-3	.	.	CASSSAGLAQPTDTQYF	TGCGCCAGCAGCTCCGCCGGGCTAGCCCAACCCACAGATACGCAGTATTTT
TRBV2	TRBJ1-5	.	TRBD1	CASSGETGLPPQHF	TGTGCCAGCAGTGGAGAGACAGGGCTGCCGCCCCAGCATTTT
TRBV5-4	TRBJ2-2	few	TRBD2	CAIRTSRSGNTGELFF	TGTGCCATTCGGACTAGCCGGAGCGGGAACACCGGGGAGCTGTTTTTT
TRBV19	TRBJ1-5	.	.	CASSRGGNNQPQHF	TGTGCCAGTAGTAGGGGGGGGAACAATCAGCCCCAGCATTTT
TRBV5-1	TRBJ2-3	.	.	CASSRGPTTDTQYF	TGCGCCAGCAGCCGGGGGCCCACCACAGATACGCAGTATTTT
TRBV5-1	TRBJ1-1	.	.	CASSPGDLNTEAFF	TGCGCCAGCAGCCCCGGGGACTTGAATACTGAAGCTTTCTTT
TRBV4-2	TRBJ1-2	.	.	CASSQVIGGENYGYTF	TGTGCCAGCAGCCAAGTTATCGGCGGCGAGAACTATGGCTACACCTTC
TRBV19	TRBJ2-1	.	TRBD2	CASSPSTSGFYNEQFF	TGTGCCAGTAGTCCATCGACTAGCGGGTTTTACAATGAGCAGTTCTTC
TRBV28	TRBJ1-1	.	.	CASSSNGGGDTEAFF	TGTGCCAGCAGTTCAAACGGGGGAGGCGACACTGAAGCTTTCTTT
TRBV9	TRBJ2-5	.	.	CASSAGLTVETQYF	TGTGCCAGCAGCGCGGGACTGACCGTGGAGACCCAGTACTTC
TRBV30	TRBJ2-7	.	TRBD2	CAWTSGTYSYEQYF	TGTGCCTGGACAAGCGGGACTTACTCCTACGAGCAGTACTTC